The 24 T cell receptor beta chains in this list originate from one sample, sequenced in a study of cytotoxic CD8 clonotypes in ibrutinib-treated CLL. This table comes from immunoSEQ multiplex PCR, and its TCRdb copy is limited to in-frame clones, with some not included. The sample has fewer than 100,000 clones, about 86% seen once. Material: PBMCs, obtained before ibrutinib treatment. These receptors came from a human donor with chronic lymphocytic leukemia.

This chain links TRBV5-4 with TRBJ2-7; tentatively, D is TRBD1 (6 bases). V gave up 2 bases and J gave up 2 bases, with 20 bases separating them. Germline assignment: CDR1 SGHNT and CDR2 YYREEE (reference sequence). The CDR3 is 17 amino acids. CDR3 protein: CASSFAGTRTLTYEQYF. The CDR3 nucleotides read TGTGCCAGCAGCTTCGCCGGGACACGGACTCTTACCTACGAGCAGTACTTC.

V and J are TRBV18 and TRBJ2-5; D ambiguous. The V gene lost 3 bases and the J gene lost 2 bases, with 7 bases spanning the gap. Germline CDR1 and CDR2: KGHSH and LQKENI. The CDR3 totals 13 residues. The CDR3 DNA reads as TGTGCCAGCTCACCTTCGGGTCAAGAGACCCAGTACTTC. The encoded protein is CASSPSGQETQYF.

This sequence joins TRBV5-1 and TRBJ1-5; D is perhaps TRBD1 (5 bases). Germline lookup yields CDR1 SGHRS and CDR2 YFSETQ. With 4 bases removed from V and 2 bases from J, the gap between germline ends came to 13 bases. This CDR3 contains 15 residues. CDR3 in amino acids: CASSRDGAGNQPQHF. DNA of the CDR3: TGCGCCAGCAGCCGTGACGGGGCGGGCAATCAGCCCCAGCATTTT.

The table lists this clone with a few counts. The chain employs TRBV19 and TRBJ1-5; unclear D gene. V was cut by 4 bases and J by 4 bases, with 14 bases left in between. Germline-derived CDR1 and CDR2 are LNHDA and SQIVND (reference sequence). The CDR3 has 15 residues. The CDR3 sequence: CASSTPLSRNQPQHF. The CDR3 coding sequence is TGTGCCAGTAGTACTCCGCTCAGTAGAAATCAGCCCCAGCATTTT.

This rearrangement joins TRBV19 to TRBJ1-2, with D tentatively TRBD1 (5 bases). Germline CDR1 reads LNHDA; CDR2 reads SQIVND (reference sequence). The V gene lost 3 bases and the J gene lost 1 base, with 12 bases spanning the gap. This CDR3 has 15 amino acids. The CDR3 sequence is CASSIPSRDNYGYTF. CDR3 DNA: TGTGCCAGTAGTATTCCGTCCAGGGATAACTATGGCTACACCTTC.

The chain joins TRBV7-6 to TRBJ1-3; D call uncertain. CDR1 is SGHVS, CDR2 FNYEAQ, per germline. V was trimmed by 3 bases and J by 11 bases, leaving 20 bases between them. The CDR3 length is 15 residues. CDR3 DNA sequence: TGTGCCAGCAGCTTTGCGGGGTTTCCAGGCAATGCCATATATTTT. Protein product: CASSFAGFPGNAIYF.

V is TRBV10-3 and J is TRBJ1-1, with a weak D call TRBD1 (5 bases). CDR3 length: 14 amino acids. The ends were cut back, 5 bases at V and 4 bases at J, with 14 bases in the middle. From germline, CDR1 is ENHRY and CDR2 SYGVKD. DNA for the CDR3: TGTGCCATCAGTCCGACTGGGGCAGGCACTGAAGCTTTCTTT. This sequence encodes CAISPTGAGTEAFF.

The CDR3 is CSLPLGNEQFF. The CDR3 DNA is TGCAGCTTACCCTTGGGGAATGAGCAGTTCTTC. V usage is TRBV29-1 and J usage is TRBJ2-1; no clear D. The CDR3 has 11 residues. The germline V and J ends were trimmed by 8 bases and 7 bases, with 12 bases remaining between them. Germline loops: CDR1 SQVTM, CDR2 ANQGSEA.

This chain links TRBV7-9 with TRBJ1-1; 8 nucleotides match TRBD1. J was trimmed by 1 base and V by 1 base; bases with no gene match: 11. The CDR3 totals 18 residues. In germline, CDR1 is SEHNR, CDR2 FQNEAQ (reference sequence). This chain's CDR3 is CASSLVYGQGARNTEAFF. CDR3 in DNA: TGTGCCAGCAGCTTAGTGTATGGGCAGGGGGCGAGGAACACTGAAGCTTTCTTT.

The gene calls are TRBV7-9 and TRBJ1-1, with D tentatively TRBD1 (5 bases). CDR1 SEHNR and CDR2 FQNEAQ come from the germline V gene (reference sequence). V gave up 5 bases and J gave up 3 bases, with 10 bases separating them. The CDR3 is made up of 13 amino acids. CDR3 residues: CASSKTDYTEAFF. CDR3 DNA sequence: TGTGCCAGCAGCAAGACAGACTACACTGAAGCTTTCTTT.

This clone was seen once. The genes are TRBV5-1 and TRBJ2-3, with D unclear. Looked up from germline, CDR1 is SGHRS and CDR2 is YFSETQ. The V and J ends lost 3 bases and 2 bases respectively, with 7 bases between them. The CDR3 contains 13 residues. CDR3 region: CASSSYDTDTQYF. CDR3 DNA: TGCGCCAGCAGCTCTTACGACACAGATACGCAGTATTTT. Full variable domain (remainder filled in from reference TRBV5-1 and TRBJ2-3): KAGVTQTPRYLIKTRGQQVTLSCSPISGHRSVSWYQQTPGQGLQFLFEYFSETQRNKGNFPGRFSGRQFSNSRSEMNVSTLELGDSALYLCASSSYDTDTQYFGPGTRLTVL.

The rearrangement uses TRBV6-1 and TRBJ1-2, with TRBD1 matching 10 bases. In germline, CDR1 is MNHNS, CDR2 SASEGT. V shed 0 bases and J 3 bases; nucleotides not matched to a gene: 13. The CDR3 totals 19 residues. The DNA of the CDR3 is TGTGCCAGCAGTGAAGCGCTCCTGGGACAGGGGTCTTTATACTATGGCTACACCTTC. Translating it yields CASSEALLGQGSLYYGYTF.

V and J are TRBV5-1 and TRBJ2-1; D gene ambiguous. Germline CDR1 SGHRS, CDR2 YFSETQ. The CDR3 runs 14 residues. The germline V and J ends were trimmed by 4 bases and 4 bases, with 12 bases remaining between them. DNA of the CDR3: TGCGCCAGCAGCGTTGCGACCGGGTACAATGAGCAGTTCTTC. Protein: CASSVATGYNEQFF.

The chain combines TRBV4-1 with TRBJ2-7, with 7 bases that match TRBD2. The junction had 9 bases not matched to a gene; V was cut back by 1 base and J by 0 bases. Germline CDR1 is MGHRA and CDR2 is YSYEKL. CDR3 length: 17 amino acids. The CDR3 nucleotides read TGCGCCAGCAGCCAAGGGTGGGTCGCGGGAGCCTCCTACGAGCAGTACTTC. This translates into CASSQGWVAGASYEQYF.

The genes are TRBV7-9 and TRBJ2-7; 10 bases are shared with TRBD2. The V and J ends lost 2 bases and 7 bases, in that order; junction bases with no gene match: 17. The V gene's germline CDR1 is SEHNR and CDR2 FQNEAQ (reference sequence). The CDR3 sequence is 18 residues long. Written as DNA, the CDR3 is TGTGCCAGCAGCTTATCCTCCCGGCCGGGACTAGCGTCATGGGAGCAGTACTTC. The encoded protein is CASSLSSRPGLASWEQYF. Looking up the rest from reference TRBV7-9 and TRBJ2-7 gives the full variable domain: DTGVSQNPRHKITKRGQNVTFRCDPISEHNRLYWYRQTLGQGPEFLTYFQNEAQLEKSRLLSDRFSAERPKGSFSTLEIQRTEQGDSAMYLCASSLSSRPGLASWEQYFGPGTRLTVT.

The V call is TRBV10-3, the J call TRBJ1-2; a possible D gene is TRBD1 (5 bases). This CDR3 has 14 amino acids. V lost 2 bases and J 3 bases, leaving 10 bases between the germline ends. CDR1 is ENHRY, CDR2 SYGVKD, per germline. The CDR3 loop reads CAISEAGVDYGYTF. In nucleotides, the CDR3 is TGTGCCATCAGTGAGGCGGGGGTCGACTATGGCTACACCTTC.

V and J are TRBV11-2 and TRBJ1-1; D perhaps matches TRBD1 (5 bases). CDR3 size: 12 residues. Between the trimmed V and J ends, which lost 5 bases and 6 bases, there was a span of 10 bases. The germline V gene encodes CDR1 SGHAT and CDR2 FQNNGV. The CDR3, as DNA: TGTGCCAGCAGCCCCAGGGCCTCTGAAGCTTTCTTT. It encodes CASSPRASEAFF.

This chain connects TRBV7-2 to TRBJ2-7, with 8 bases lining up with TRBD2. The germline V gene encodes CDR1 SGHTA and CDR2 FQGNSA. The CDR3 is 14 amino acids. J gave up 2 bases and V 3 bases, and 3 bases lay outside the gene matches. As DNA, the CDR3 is TGTGCCAGCAGCTTGTTAGCGGGAACCTACGAGCAGTACTTC. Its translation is CASSLLAGTYEQYF.

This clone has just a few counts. The CDR3, as DNA: TGTGCCAGCAGCCAGGGCCAGAGGCAAGAGACCCAGTACTTC. Its protein is CASSQGQRQETQYF. This chain joins TRBV11-3 and TRBJ2-5; a weak D match, TRBD1 (5 bases). This CDR3 has 14 amino acids. From germline, CDR1 is SGHNT and CDR2 YENEEA. V lost 5 bases and J 2 bases, leaving 12 bases between the germline ends. Full variable domain (rest looked up from reference TRBV11-3 and TRBJ2-5): EAGVVQSPRYKIIEKKQPVAFWCNPISGHNTLYWYLQNLGQGPELLIRYENEEAVDDSQLPKDRFSAERLKGVDSTLKIQPAELGDSAVYLCASSQGQRQETQYFGPGTRLLVL.

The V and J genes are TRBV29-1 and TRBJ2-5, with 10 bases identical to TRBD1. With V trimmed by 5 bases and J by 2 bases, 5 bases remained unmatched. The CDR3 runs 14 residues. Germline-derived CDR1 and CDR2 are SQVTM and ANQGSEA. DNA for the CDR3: TGCAGCGTTCGGGACAGGGGAGGACAAGAGACCCAGTACTTC. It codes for CSVRDRGGQETQYF. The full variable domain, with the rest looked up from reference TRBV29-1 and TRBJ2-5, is SAVISQKPSRDICQRGTSLTIQCQVDSQVTMMFWYRQQPGQSLTLIATANQGSEATYESGFVIDKFPISRPNLTFSTLTVSNMSPEDSSIYLCSVRDRGGQETQYFGPGTRLLVL.

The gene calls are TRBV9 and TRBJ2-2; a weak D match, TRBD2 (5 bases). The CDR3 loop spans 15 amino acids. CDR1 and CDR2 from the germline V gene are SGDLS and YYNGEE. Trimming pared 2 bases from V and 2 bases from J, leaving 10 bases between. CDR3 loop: CASSVGSENTGELFF. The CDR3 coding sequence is TGTGCCAGCAGCGTGGGGAGCGAAAACACCGGGGAGCTGTTTTTT.

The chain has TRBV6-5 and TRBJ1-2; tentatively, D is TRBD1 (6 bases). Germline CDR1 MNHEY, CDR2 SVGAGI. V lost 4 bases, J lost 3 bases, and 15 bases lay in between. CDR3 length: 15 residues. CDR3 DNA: TGTGCCAGCAGTTCGCGATCGAGGGGGGACTATGGCTACACCTTC. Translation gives CASSSRSRGDYGYTF.

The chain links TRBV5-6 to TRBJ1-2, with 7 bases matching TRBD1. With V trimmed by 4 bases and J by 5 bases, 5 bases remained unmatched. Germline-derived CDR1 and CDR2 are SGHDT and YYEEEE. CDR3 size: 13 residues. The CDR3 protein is CASSPGQHYGYTF. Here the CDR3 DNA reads TGTGCCAGCAGCCCGGGACAGCATTATGGCTACACCTTC.

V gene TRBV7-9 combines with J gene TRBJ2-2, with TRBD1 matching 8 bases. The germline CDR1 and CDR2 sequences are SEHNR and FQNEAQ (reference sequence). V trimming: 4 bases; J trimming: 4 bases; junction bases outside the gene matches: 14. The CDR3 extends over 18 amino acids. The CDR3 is CASSSDREVSGITGELFF. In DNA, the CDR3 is TGTGCCAGCAGCTCGGACAGGGAGGTTAGCGGAATCACCGGGGAGCTGTTTTTT.